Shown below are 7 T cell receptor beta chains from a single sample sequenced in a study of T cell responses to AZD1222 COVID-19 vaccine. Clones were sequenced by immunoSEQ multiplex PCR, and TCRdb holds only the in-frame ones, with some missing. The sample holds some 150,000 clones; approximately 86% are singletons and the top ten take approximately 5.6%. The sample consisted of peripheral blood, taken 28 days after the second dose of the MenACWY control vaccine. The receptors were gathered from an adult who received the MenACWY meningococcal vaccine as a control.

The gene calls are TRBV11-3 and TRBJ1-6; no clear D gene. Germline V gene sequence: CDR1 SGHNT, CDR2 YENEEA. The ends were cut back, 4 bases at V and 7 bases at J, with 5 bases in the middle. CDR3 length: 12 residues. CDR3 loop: CASSSFNSPLHF. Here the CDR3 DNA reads TGTGCCAGCAGCTCTTTCAATTCACCCCTCCACTTT.

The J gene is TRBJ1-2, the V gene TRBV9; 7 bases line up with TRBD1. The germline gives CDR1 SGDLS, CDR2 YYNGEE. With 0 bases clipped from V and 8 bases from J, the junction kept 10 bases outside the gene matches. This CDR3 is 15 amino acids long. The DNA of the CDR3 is TGTGCCAGCAGCGTAGACCCAGGGGGTAAGGACGGCTACACCTTC. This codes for CASSVDPGGKDGYTF.

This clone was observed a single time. DNA for the CDR3: TGTGCCAGCAGTTACTCGGGACAGAACTATGGCTACACCTTC. Translating it yields CASSYSGQNYGYTF. This chain joins TRBV6-5 and TRBJ1-2; the match to TRBD1 covers 7 bases. This CDR3 comprises 14 residues. V lost 0 bases and J lost 2; bases outside the gene matches: 0. Looked up from germline, CDR1 is MNHEY and CDR2 is SVGAGI.

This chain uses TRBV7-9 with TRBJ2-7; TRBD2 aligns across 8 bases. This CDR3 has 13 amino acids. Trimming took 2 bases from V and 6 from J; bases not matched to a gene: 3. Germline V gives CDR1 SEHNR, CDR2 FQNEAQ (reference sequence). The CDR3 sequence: CASSLRTSGEQYF. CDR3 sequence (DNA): TGTGCCAGCAGCTTACGAACTAGCGGCGAGCAGTACTTC.

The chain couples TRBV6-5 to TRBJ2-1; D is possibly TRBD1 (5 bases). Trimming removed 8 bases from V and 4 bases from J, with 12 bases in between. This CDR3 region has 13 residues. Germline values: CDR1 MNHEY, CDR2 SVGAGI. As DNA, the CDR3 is TGTGCCAGCGGGCAGGGAAGATACAATGAGCAGTTCTTC. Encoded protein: CASGQGRYNEQFF.

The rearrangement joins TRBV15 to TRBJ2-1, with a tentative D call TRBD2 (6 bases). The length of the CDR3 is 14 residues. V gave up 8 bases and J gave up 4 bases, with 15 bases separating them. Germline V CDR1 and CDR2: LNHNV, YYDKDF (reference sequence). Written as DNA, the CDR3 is TGTGCCACCGGTGGGACTCGGGGTTACAATGAGCAGTTCTTC. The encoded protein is CATGGTRGYNEQFF.

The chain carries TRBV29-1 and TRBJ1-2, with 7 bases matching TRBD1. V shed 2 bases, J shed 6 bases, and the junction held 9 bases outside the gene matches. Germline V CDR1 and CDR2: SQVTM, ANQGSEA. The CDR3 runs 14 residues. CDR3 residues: CSVELNRGVNGYTF. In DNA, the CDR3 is TGCAGCGTTGAACTTAACAGGGGCGTCAATGGCTACACCTTC.